This T cell receptor beta chain emerged from a study of shared clonotypes between healthy human individuals. The CDR3 has 16 residues. Looked up from germline, CDR1 is SGHDN and CDR2 is FVKESK. Trimming at V came to 4 bases and at J to 6 bases, leaving 12 bases not matched to a gene. TCRdb's table, derived via immunoSEQ multiplex PCR, lists solely in-frame clones and lacks some. The profile shows roughly 1.5 million clones, about 98% of them singletons. The specimen was naive CD4+ T cells sorted from blood. Subset reported: CD45RA+ positively selected. The rearrangement joins TRBV14 to TRBJ2-7, with 10 positions matching TRBD1. This clonotype was sampled from a man under 40 in good health. This chain's CDR3 is CASSPIGTGARLEQYF. As DNA, the CDR3 is TGTGCCAGCAGCCCCATCGGGACAGGGGCTCGCCTCGAGCAGTACTTC.